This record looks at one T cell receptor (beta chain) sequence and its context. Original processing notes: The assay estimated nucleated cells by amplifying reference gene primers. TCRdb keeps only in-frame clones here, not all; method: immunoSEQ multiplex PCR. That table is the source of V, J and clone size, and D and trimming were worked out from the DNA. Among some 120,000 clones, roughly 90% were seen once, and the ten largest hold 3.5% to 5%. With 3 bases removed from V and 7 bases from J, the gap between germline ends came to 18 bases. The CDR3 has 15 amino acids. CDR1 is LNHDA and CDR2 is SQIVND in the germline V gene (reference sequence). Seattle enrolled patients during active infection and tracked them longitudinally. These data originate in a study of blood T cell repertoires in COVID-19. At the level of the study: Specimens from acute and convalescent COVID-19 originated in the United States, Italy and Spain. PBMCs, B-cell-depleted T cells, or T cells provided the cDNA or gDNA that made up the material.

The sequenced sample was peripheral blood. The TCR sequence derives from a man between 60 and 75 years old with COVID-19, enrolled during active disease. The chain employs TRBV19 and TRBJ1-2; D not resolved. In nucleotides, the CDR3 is TGTGCCAGTAGTATGGCCTCCGAGGGCAAGGGTGGCTACACCTTC. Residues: CASSMASEGKGGYTF.